The next 29 T cell receptor beta chains were all read from a single sample in a study of low-dose radiotherapy and immunotherapy resistance in tumors. TRAV- and TRBV-specific primers primed first-strand cDNA, covering alpha and beta chains. The authors amplified TCRs for about 20 PCR cycles with a constant-region primer and a V-primer adapter. TCRdb called the reads again in MiXCR, with one record for every CDR3 protein. There are 15,000 to 20,000 distinct CDR3 sequences in the sample; 70% occur only once, and approximately 5% lies in the top ten. The receptors derive from a human donor with advanced metastatic prostate, ovarian, gallbladder or colorectal cancer (not recorded which). This table probably holds off-target reads from a library built for another chain.

The gene calls are TRBV5-1 and TRBJ1-2; TRBD1 aligns across 10 bases. Germline CDR1 reads SGHRS; CDR2 reads YFSETQ. The CDR3 has 15 amino acids. V was clipped by 3 bases and J by 2 bases; unmatched bases: 4. The CDR3: CASSSRDRGNYGYTF. In DNA, the CDR3 is TGCGCCAGCAGCTCCCGGGACAGGGGAAACTATGGCTACACCTTC.

The J gene is TRBJ1-2, the V gene TRBV5-4; 7 bases line up with TRBD1. Germline assignment: CDR1 SGHNT and CDR2 YYREEE (reference sequence). V lost 3 bases to trimming and J lost 2 bases; unmatched junction nucleotides: 7. CDR3 length: 15 residues. CDR3 region: CASSSASTGNYGYTF. DNA of the CDR3: TGTGCCAGCAGCTCCGCCTCGACAGGGAACTATGGCTACACCTTC.

This sequence joins TRBV20-1 and TRBJ2-5, with D possibly being TRBD2 (6 bases). V was trimmed by 3 bases and J by 3 bases, leaving 20 bases between them. Germline CDR1 reads DFQATT; CDR2 reads SNEGSKA (reference sequence). This CDR3 is built from 16 residues. The CDR3 is CSASPLAGGPKETQYF. The CDR3 region has the DNA TGCAGTGCTAGTCCCTTGGCCGGGGGACCCAAAGAGACCCAGTACTTC.

V is TRBV7-9 and J is TRBJ2-3; TRBD1 agrees at 10 bases. The CDR3 totals 17 residues. V shed 5 bases and J 1 base; nucleotides not matched to a gene: 9. The germline CDR1 and CDR2 sequences are SEHNR and FQNEAQ (reference sequence). The CDR3 DNA reads TGTGCCAGCAGCACTCGGACAGGGGGGAGTGGCACAGATACGCAGTATTTT. This codes for CASSTRTGGSGTDTQYF.

This chain uses TRBV11-2 with TRBJ2-1; weak D call: TRBD2 (6 bases). Germline CDR1 and CDR2: SGHAT and FQNNGV. V was shortened by 1 base and J by 2 bases, with 9 bases between the two germline ends. This CDR3 region has 15 residues. The CDR3 reads CASSLVAAPYNEQFF. CDR3 bases: TGTGCCAGCAGCTTAGTAGCGGCCCCCTACAATGAGCAGTTCTTC.

The rearrangement joins TRBV29-1 to TRBJ2-1; weak D call: TRBD1 (5 bases). Germline V gene lookup returns CDR1 SQVTM and CDR2 ANQGSEA. The V end lost 2 bases, the J end lost 15 bases, and 17 bases lay between the germline ends. The CDR3 totals 12 residues. CDR3 loop: CSVETAKDTPFF. CDR3 bases: TGCAGCGTTGAAACCGCGAAGGACACCCCGTTCTTC.

The chain has TRBV14 and TRBJ2-7; D gene unclear. Germline V CDR1 and CDR2: SGHDN, FVKESK. The CDR3 contains 13 residues. V lost 4 bases to trimming and J lost 7 bases, with 14 bases between them. CDR3 amino acids: CASSLNPTSEQYF. CDR3 DNA: TGTGCCAGCAGCCTAAACCCGACGTCTGAGCAGTACTTC.

The gene calls are TRBV28 and TRBJ2-1; D is ambiguous. CDR1 is MDHEN and CDR2 is SYDVKM in the germline V gene. The V end was cut by 7 bases, the J end by 10 bases, with 11 bases between. The CDR3 is 11 residues long. CDR3 DNA sequence: TGTGCCAGCAACGTATTGGAGGAGCAGTTCTTC. Protein sequence: CASNVLEEQFF.

The chain couples TRBV7-3 to TRBJ1-1, with 8 bases fitting TRBD1. The CDR3 runs to 15 residues. V dropped 1 base and J dropped 5; count of bases not matched to a gene: 6. Per germline, CDR1 SGHTA and CDR2 FQGTGA. CDR3 DNA sequence: TGTGCCAGCAGCTTAAATGCAGGGGGCAGGACTGAAGCTTTCTTT. It yields the protein CASSLNAGGRTEAFF. Filled out from reference TRBV7-3 and TRBJ1-1, the complete variable domain reads GAGVSQTPSNKVTEKGKYVELRCDPISGHTALYWYRQSLGQGPEFLIYFQGTGAADDSGLPNDRFFAVRPEGSVSTLKIQRTERGDSAVYLCASSLNAGGRTEAFFGQGTRLTVV.

The V and J genes are TRBV7-2 and TRBJ2-3; perhaps TRBD2 as D (7 bases). The CDR3 covers 14 residues. CDR1 and CDR2 (germline): SGHTA, FQGNSA. Here the CDR3 reads CATKRGAHTDTQYF. The CDR3, as DNA: TGTGCAACCAAACGGGGGGCCCACACAGATACGCAGTATTTT.

This clonotype occurred a few times. The chain joins TRBV20-1 to TRBJ2-3; no firm D call. Germline loops: CDR1 DFQATT, CDR2 SNEGSKA (reference sequence). The CDR3 sequence is 12 residues long. Trimming cost V 8 bases and J 2 bases, with 11 bases left between them. As DNA, the CDR3 is TGCAGTCGGTCAACCATCACAGATACGCAGTATTTT. It translates to CSRSTITDTQYF.

The rearrangement uses TRBV2 and TRBJ1-2; 7 bases align to TRBD1. The V and J ends lost 9 bases and 0 bases, in that order; junction bases with no gene match: 4. Germline-derived CDR1 and CDR2 are SNHLY and FYNNEI. The CDR3 is 13 residues long. CDR3 in DNA: TGTGCCAGGAGGGACAGCGCTAACTATGGCTACACCTTC. It codes for CARRDSANYGYTF.

This chain joins TRBV6-5 and TRBJ1-5; D not resolved. Germline V gives CDR1 MNHEY, CDR2 SVGAGI. This CDR3 has 12 amino acids. Trimming took off 7 bases at V and 6 bases at J, with 10 bases between the two ends. The CDR3 sequence is CASNLMGQPQHF. The CDR3 DNA reads TGTGCCAGCAACCTAATGGGTCAGCCCCAGCATTTT.

The rearrangement uses TRBV7-9 and TRBJ2-7; the match to TRBD1 covers 9 bases. Trimming removed 6 bases from V and 1 base from J; junction bases left unmatched: 10. This CDR3 is built from 16 residues. Germline V gene lookup returns CDR1 SEHNR and CDR2 FQNEAQ (reference sequence). The CDR3 here is CASRLNPGTGSYEQYF. CDR3 nucleotides: TGTGCCAGCAGACTGAACCCCGGGACAGGGTCCTACGAGCAGTACTTC.

This clonotype was detected a few times. The V gene is TRBV29-1, the J gene TRBJ2-1; tentatively, D is TRBD1 or TRBD2 (5 bases each). V shed 3 bases and J shed 6 bases, with 15 bases lying between them. CDR3 length: 14 residues. Germline CDR1 and CDR2: SQVTM and ANQGSEA. Here the CDR3 DNA reads TGCAGCGTTGACCCCACCGGGACCTTCAATGAGCAGTTCTTC. It encodes CSVDPTGTFNEQFF.

The chain combines TRBV5-4 with TRBJ2-5; D not resolved. The CDR3 totals 13 residues. V lost 3 bases, J lost 5 bases, and 11 bases lay in between. Germline V gives CDR1 SGHNT, CDR2 YYREEE (reference sequence). The CDR3: CASSSSPGETQYF. DNA of the CDR3: TGTGCCAGCAGCTCTTCCCCTGGGGAGACCCAGTACTTC.

This sequence joins TRBV28 and TRBJ1-1; 7 bases align to TRBD1. This CDR3 region has 13 residues. Germline V gene sequence: CDR1 MDHEN, CDR2 SYDVKM. Trimming removed 7 bases from V and 4 bases from J; junction bases left unmatched: 6. The CDR3 sequence: CASTGTDGTEAFF. As DNA, the CDR3 is TGTGCCAGCACGGGGACAGACGGCACTGAAGCTTTCTTT.

The rearrangement joins TRBV28 to TRBJ2-1; TRBD2 is a possible D gene (5 bases). The V gene's germline CDR1 is MDHEN and CDR2 SYDVKM. This CDR3 has 14 residues. The V gene lost 2 bases and the J gene lost 5 bases, with 10 bases spanning the gap. The CDR3: CASSLLGVNNEQFF. CDR3 sequence (DNA): TGTGCCAGCAGTTTACTCGGGGTGAACAATGAGCAGTTCTTC.

The V and J genes are TRBV11-1 and TRBJ1-2; TRBD1 is a possible D gene (6 bases). CDR1 SGHAT and CDR2 FQDESV come from the germline V gene (reference sequence). V lost 5 bases and J lost 4, with 11 bases in between. The CDR3 runs 13 residues. CDR3: CASSPPGAYGYTF. The CDR3, as DNA: TGTGCCAGCAGCCCCCCGGGGGCCTATGGCTACACCTTC.

The chain has TRBV29-1 and TRBJ1-2; D perhaps matches TRBD1 (6 bases). The V end was cut by 0 bases, the J end by 8 bases, with 10 bases between. CDR3 length: 12 amino acids. Germline V lookup: CDR1 SQVTM, CDR2 ANQGSEA. The CDR3 loop reads CSVEDWGRGYTF. The CDR3 DNA reads as TGCAGCGTTGAAGATTGGGGGCGAGGCTACACCTTC.

The rearrangement uses TRBV5-1 and TRBJ2-7, with 10 bases lining up with TRBD2. The CDR3 length is 16 residues. Germline CDR1 is SGHRS and CDR2 is YFSETQ. V was clipped by 6 bases and J by 3 bases; unmatched bases: 12. CDR3 sequence: CASTPSGTSASYEQYF. The DNA for the CDR3 is TGCGCCAGCACACCGAGCGGGACTAGCGCCAGCTACGAGCAGTACTTC.

This clonotype occurred a few times. This chain connects TRBV6-5 to TRBJ1-4; 7 bases align to TRBD1. CDR3 length equals 13 residues. Trimming cost V 7 bases and J 8 bases; bases outside gene matches: 7. The germline V gene has CDR1 MNHEY and CDR2 SVGAGI. CDR3 nucleotide sequence: TGTGCCAGCAAAAGGGGGCCTGGGGAAAAACTGTTTTTT. This encodes CASKRGPGEKLFF.

The chain joins TRBV24-1 to TRBJ2-1; 9 bases match TRBD1. Germline V gene lookup returns CDR1 KGHDR and CDR2 SFDVKD. The CDR3 is 15 residues long. V shed 0 bases and J 8 bases; nucleotides not matched to a gene: 4. The CDR3 reads CATSDLGTGWDEQFF. The CDR3 region has the DNA TGTGCCACCAGTGATTTGGGGACAGGGTGGGATGAGCAGTTCTTC.

This chain uses TRBV7-2 with TRBJ2-1; D assignment may be TRBD1 or TRBD2 (5 bases each). Trimming cost V 5 bases and J 9 bases, with 14 bases left between them. This CDR3 region has 13 residues. Looked up from germline, CDR1 is SGHTA and CDR2 is FQGNSA. The CDR3 sequence is CASSLVFGGEQFF. The DNA for the CDR3 is TGTGCCAGCAGCCTTGTTTTTGGGGGTGAGCAGTTCTTC.

This chain connects TRBV29-1 to TRBJ2-7; D may be TRBD1 (5 bases). Germline lookup yields CDR1 SQVTM and CDR2 ANQGSEA. Trimming left V 6 bases short and J 6 bases short, with 21 bases between. The CDR3 consists of 14 residues. As DNA, the CDR3 is TGCAGCGTCATGCAGGGAACTACTCCTGGCGAGCAGTACTTC. Its translation: CSVMQGTTPGEQYF.

The chain links TRBV29-1 to TRBJ2-6; D perhaps matches TRBD1 (5 bases). Looked up from germline, CDR1 is SQVTM and CDR2 is ANQGSEA. The CDR3 is 13 residues long. V dropped 4 bases and J dropped 2 bases, with 6 bases sitting between them. In DNA, the CDR3 is TGCAGCGTTGTCAGGGCTGGGGCCAACGTCCTGACTTTC. Protein sequence: CSVVRAGANVLTF.

The chain uses TRBV6-6 and TRBJ2-5; TRBD2 is a possible D gene (7 bases). Trimming took off 5 bases at V and 6 bases at J, with 16 bases between the two ends. There are 14 residues in the CDR3. Germline V lookup: CDR1 MNHNY, CDR2 SVGAGI (reference sequence). In DNA, the CDR3 is TGTGCCAGCAGTGGAACAGGGAGGGCCAAGACCCAGTACTTC. The encoded protein is CASSGTGRAKTQYF.

There are a few counts of this clonotype. The chain joins TRBV7-1 to TRBJ2-7, with a possible D match to TRBD2 (6 bases). TRBV7-1 is classed as an ORF, of uncertain function. The CDR3 spans 18 residues. V was cut by 0 bases and J by 1 base, with 19 bases left in between. The CDR3 nucleotides read TGTGCCAGCAGCTCAGCTTGGCGGGACCACCTACGGTCCTACGAGCAGTACTTC. Its translation is CASSSAWRDHLRSYEQYF.

This clonotype was seen only a few times. This chain's CDR3 is CASSFPGYEQYF. The CDR3 nucleotides read TGTGCCAGCAGTTTCCCCGGCTACGAGCAGTACTTC. The chain uses TRBV28 and TRBJ2-7; the D is unclear. The CDR3 covers 12 residues. CDR1 and CDR2 (germline): MDHEN, SYDVKM. V lost 3 bases to trimming and J lost 3 bases, with 6 bases between them.